This T cell receptor beta chain was sequenced during a study of Ad26.COV2.S vaccination and SARS-CoV-2 variants (dated by TCRdb to the early 2020s). At the level of the whole study: Vaccine-arm donors were drawn from COV1001, a multicentre, randomized, double-blind, placebo-controlled phase I-IIa trial of Ad26.COV2.S in healthy adults. TCRbeta repertoire sequencing served as the tool for gauging how specific and how broad the SARS-CoV-2-reactive T cell receptors were following Ad26.COV2.S vaccination. Participants in the trial were split at random into five groups of five each, receiving low-dose or high-dose Ad26.COV2.S once or twice, or else placebo on both occasions. Investigators did not know the trial group allocation while performing experiments and assessing outcomes. Ad26.COV2.S was given intramuscularly at 5x10^10 or 1x10^11 viral particles, as a single shot or as two shots 56 days apart. The TCR-sequenced set comprised approximately 32 samples: around 20 Ad26.COV2.S vaccine recipients, 5 placebo recipients and 8 SARS-CoV-2 convalescent individuals.

From cysteine to phenylalanine, the CDR3 is 17 amino acids long. Only CDR3 DNA is held: 51 bases, read in frame from base 1. CDR1 and CDR2 (MRHNA, SNTAGT) derive from the germline V gene. V was cut back by 6 bases and J by 0 bases, leaving a gap of 15 bases between them. Points the paper makes about the study in general: The study lacked the statistical power to compare responses across vaccine doses or regimens. After vaccination, spike-specific CD8+ and CD4+ T cell responses were reported to show substantial breadth. Non-spike TCR breadth was comparable between vaccine and placebo recipients, consistent with the vaccine containing only spike. Ad26.COV2.S recipients had higher spike-specific TCR breadth than placebo recipients (P = 0.0014). According to the authors, total T cell responses may have been underestimated by the TCR breadth and depth analyses.

Taken with the paper, the label for treatment or condition translates to: about 20 received Ad26.COV2.S at low or high dose, single or two shots; roughly 5 received placebo; per-sample allocation not given. For vaccine and placebo recipients, repertoires were sequenced using samples collected on day 63 after the first injection. In Cohort 1b, fewer than 30 adults aged 18-55 years were enrolled at a single site in Boston, USA, between 29 July and 7 August 2020. Ad26.COV2.S was a replication-incompetent adenovirus type 26 vector expressing a prefusion-stabilized SARS-CoV-2 spike protein from the original Wuhan strain. The immunoSEQ Assay was used to sequence TCRbeta CDR3 regions. After extraction, genomic DNA underwent amplification by bias-controlled multiplex PCR, followed by high-throughput sequencing. The original methods were these. To quantify the absolute abundance of every unique TCRbeta CDR3 region, sequences were collapsed and filtered. T cell fraction was estimated by normalizing TCRbeta template counts to usable DNA, which was measured by amplifying reference genes present in all nucleated cells. Repertoire TCRs were annotated as SARS-CoV-2-specific by exact matching of V gene, CDR3 amino acid sequence and J gene to a known reactive TCR set. MIRA supplied the reference SARS-CoV-2 TCR set, which was filtered for enrichment in COVID-19-positive ImmuneCODE repertoires so that public or cross-reactive TCRs were removed. Using the MIRA antigens, annotated TCRs were further analysed by specific ORF or by position within an ORF. Depth was the summed frequency of annotated unique rearrangements, while breadth was defined as annotated unique rearrangements over total unique productive rearrangements. Two-sided Wilcoxon rank-sum tests were applied when comparing TCR breadth between groups. Held by TCRdb, this immuneACCESS table contains in-frame sequences only and omits some clones. Under half of the omission traces to an unresolved V gene where checked; the cause of the rest is unknown. V, J and clone size derive from that table, while D and trimming were established from the DNA sequence. This sample comprises about 350,000 clones, roughly 81% of them detected only once. The biggest ten clones account for 3% to 4% of the sample.

This clone was counted only a few times. It lacks a known antigen. The sample holds no much larger clone one base away, and base qualities are not on file. This clonotype was sampled from a person aged 18-60 years who received the Ad26.COV2.S COVID-19 vaccine or a placebo. Specimen: peripheral blood, collected in a trial of Ad26.COV2.S vaccine versus placebo. This chain is built from TRBV6-4 and TRBJ2-6; the D gene identity is not certain. Here the CDR3 is given as CASRVVWHYSGANVLTF. The DNA sequence follows: TGTGCCAGCAGGGTCGTTTGGCATTACTCTGGGGCCAACGTCCTGACTTTC.